These 3 T cell receptor beta chains were all obtained from the same sample, sequenced in a study of OX40 agonist ivuxolimab in advanced cancers. Profiled with immunoSEQ multiplex PCR; TCRdb holds only in-frame clones, not every one. The top ten clones hold 0.4% to 0.55% of a sample with 84,000 or so clones, just over 90% of them seen once. The starting material was CD4+ or CD8+ T cells sorted from blood, obtained in a trial of the OX40 agonist ivuxolimab. All receptors come from an adult with an advanced solid tumor such as melanoma, head and neck, liver or kidney cancer.

The chain links TRBV19 to TRBJ2-3, with 7 bases aligning to TRBD1. V lost 5 bases, J lost 3 bases, and 5 bases stayed unmatched. The CDR3 consists of 14 residues. Germline V gene lookup returns CDR1 LNHDA and CDR2 SQIVND (reference sequence). DNA of the CDR3: TGTGCCAGTAGTTTTACAGGGGCAACAGATACGCAGTATTTT. Its protein is CASSFTGATDTQYF.

The chain joins TRBV19 to TRBJ2-3; 8 nucleotides align to TRBD1. Germline V lookup: CDR1 LNHDA, CDR2 SQIVND (reference sequence). V shed 2 bases, J shed 5 bases, and the junction held 12 bases outside the gene matches. CDR3 size: 17 residues. The CDR3 DNA reads as TGTGCCAGTAGTATACTCCCCAGGGGGCTCGCACAAGATACGCAGTATTTT. Translation gives CASSILPRGLAQDTQYF.

The rearrangement links TRBV7-9 to TRBJ1-1, with no clear D. From germline, CDR1 is SEHNR and CDR2 FQNEAQ (reference sequence). The CDR3 has 14 amino acids. V lost 2 bases and J 1 base, leaving 8 bases between the germline ends. The CDR3 DNA sequence: TGTGCCAGCAGCTTATTGGCGGCGAACACTGAAGCTTTCTTT. Translated, it gives CASSLLAANTEAFF. Variable domain in full (rest from reference TRBV7-9 and TRBJ1-1): DTGVSQNPRHKITKRGQNVTFRCDPISEHNRLYWYRQTLGQGPEFLTYFQNEAQLEKSRLLSDRFSAERPKGSFSTLEIQRTEQGDSAMYLCASSLLAANTEAFFGQGTRLTVV.